This T cell receptor beta chain was captured by sequencing in a study of blood T cell repertoires in COVID-19. This CDR3 comprises 13 residues. Trimming removed 6 bases from V and 5 bases from J; junction bases left unmatched: 4. Looked up from germline, CDR1 is SNHLY and CDR2 is FYNNEI. In the original processing: Estimation of nucleated cell counts relied on the amplification of reference gene primers. TCRdb's copy holds only in-frame clones and misses some; the assay was immunoSEQ multiplex PCR. Clone size and the V and J calls come from that table; the DNA yielded D and trimming. The table shows 260,000 or so clones, with 88% occurring only once.

Sequenced input: peripheral blood. The chain employs TRBV2 and TRBJ1-1, with 9 bases that match TRBD1. This TCR came from a man between 18 and 35 years old with active or convalescent COVID-19. CDR3 in amino acids: CASRTGGRTEAFF. DNA of the CDR3: TGTGCCAGCAGGACAGGGGGGCGTACTGAAGCTTTCTTT.